Below, 25 T cell receptor beta chains from the same sample are listed, as sequenced in a study of identical twins. MiXCR, applied by TCRdb to the 5' RACE reads, yields one record per CDR3 protein. The repertoire holds approximately 240,000 distinct CDR3 sequences, with over 13% as singletons. Sequenced material: memory (CD45RO+) T cells sorted from blood. The origin of the receptors is a woman between 18 and 30 years old in good health.

The table lists this clonotype with many counts. The gene calls are TRBV10-3 and TRBJ2-2; D is undetermined. CDR1 ENHRY and CDR2 SYGVKD come from the germline V gene. The CDR3 is 15 residues long. V was shortened by 2 bases and J by 3 bases, with 10 bases between the two germline ends. The CDR3 loop is CAISEQVSYTGELFF. As DNA, the CDR3 is TGTGCCATCAGTGAGCAGGTCTCTTACACCGGGGAGCTGTTTTTT.

The chain combines TRBV12-5 with TRBJ2-3, with D hard to call. The CDR3 loop spans 14 amino acids. The V gene lost 7 bases and the J gene lost 6 bases, with 17 bases spanning the gap. From germline, CDR1 is LGHNT and CDR2 FRNRAP. The CDR3 sequence is CASAPRSFEDTQYF. CDR3 coding DNA: TGTGCTAGTGCCCCCAGGTCCTTTGAGGATACGCAGTATTTT.

The chain carries TRBV20-1 and TRBJ2-3; 13 nucleotides match TRBD2. Germline assignment: CDR1 DFQATT and CDR2 SNEGSKA (reference sequence). V was clipped by 1 base and J by 3 bases; unmatched bases: 4. This CDR3 comprises 16 residues. The CDR3 loop reads CSARGTSGSITDTQYF. The CDR3 coding sequence is TGCAGTGCTAGAGGGACTAGCGGGAGTATTACAGATACGCAGTATTTT.

This clonotype was seen a few times. The genes are TRBV29-1 and TRBJ2-3, with TRBD1 matching 12 bases. J was trimmed by 4 bases and V by 6 bases; bases with no gene match: 5. Germline values: CDR1 SQVTM, CDR2 ANQGSEA. The CDR3 is made up of 14 amino acids. The CDR3 coding sequence is TGCAGCGTCGGGACAGGGGGCAGTTCAGATACGCAGTATTTT. This gives the protein CSVGTGGSSDTQYF.

The J gene is TRBJ2-1, the V gene TRBV20-1; the D is unclear. This CDR3 is 15 amino acids long. Germline loops: CDR1 DFQATT, CDR2 SNEGSKA (reference sequence). V was trimmed by 4 bases and J by 0 bases, leaving 13 bases between them. The CDR3 DNA sequence: TGCAGTGCTATACTACGTCCTAGCTCCTACAATGAGCAGTTCTTC. The encoded protein is CSAILRPSSYNEQFF.

The table lists this clonotype with a few counts. This sequence joins TRBV7-9 and TRBJ2-7; 7 positions match TRBD1. The CDR3 spans 15 residues. The germline CDR1 and CDR2 sequences are SEHNR and FQNEAQ (reference sequence). Germline trimming cut 3 bases from V and 2 bases from J; bases unmatched to any gene: 7. CDR3 loop: CASSFRDSAAYEQYF. The CDR3 bases are TGTGCCAGCAGCTTTCGGGACAGCGCGGCCTACGAGCAGTACTTC.

Comments on this clonotype: A much larger clone lies one base from this, so it may be a read error. The chain has TRBV7-2 and TRBJ2-2, with TRBD2 matching over 7 bases. Germline CDR1 SGHTA, CDR2 FQGNSA. V trimming: 5 bases; J trimming: 0 bases; junction bases outside the gene matches: 3. The CDR3 spans 15 residues. The CDR3 DNA sequence: TGTGCCAGCAGCGCCGGGGGGACGAACACCGGGGAGCTGTTTTTT. This translates into CASSAGGTNTGELFF.

This clonotype was counted a few times. V is TRBV29-1 and J is TRBJ1-2; 10 bases agree with TRBD1. Germline-derived CDR1 and CDR2 are SQVTM and ANQGSEA. Trimming at V came to 0 bases and at J to 8 bases, leaving 9 bases not matched to a gene. The CDR3 spans 15 residues. CDR3 in amino acids: CSVEDHGTGAYGYTF. CDR3 coding DNA: TGCAGCGTTGAAGATCATGGGACAGGGGCTTACGGCTACACCTTC.

The V call is TRBV7-9, the J call TRBJ2-7, with no clear D. Trimming removed 0 bases from V and 3 bases from J, with 12 bases in between. There are 15 residues in the CDR3. Per the germline V gene, CDR1 is SEHNR and CDR2 is FQNEAQ (reference sequence). The CDR3 nucleotides read TGTGCCAGCAGCTTAGCGCGTCAGGCCATCTACGAGCAGTACTTC. Its protein product is CASSLARQAIYEQYF.

The CDR3 sequence: CASSQERGRAHEQFF. The CDR3 bases are TGTGCCAGCAGCCAAGAACGAGGGCGCGCCCATGAGCAGTTCTTC. This chain links TRBV4-2 with TRBJ2-1; D possibly corresponds to TRBD2 (5 bases). The germline V gene encodes CDR1 LGHNA and CDR2 YNFKEQ. This CDR3 has 15 amino acids. Trimming stripped 0 bases from V and 8 bases from J, with 14 bases between.

This clonotype was recorded at least ten times. The chain recombines TRBV10-3 with TRBJ2-5, with D hard to call. CDR3 length: 12 residues. Germline V gives CDR1 ENHRY, CDR2 SYGVKD. Trimming removed 3 bases from V and 3 bases from J, with 5 bases in between. DNA of the CDR3: TGTGCCATCAGTGACCGGGAAGAGACCCAGTACTTC. This translates into CAISDREETQYF.

This clonotype came up a few times. The rearrangement uses TRBV20-1 and TRBJ2-1; D ambiguous. Trimming took off 3 bases at V and 7 bases at J, with 7 bases between the two ends. The CDR3 consists of 11 residues. Germline V gene data show CDR1 as DFQATT and CDR2 as SNEGSKA (reference sequence). CDR3: CSASQFNEQFF. The CDR3 DNA reads as TGCAGTGCTAGCCAGTTTAATGAGCAGTTCTTC.

This clonotype was counted between two and nine times. The chain combines TRBV20-1 with TRBJ2-4; D call uncertain. CDR1 is DFQATT, CDR2 SNEGSKA, per germline (reference sequence). Trimming removed 2 bases from V and 0 bases from J, with 8 bases in between. The CDR3 is 14 amino acids. CDR3 region: CSARLQSAKNIQYF. The CDR3 coding sequence is TGCAGTGCTAGACTACAGTCAGCCAAAAACATTCAGTACTTC.

A few counts support this clonotype. V is TRBV5-1 and J is TRBJ2-1; D ambiguous. Germline-derived CDR1 and CDR2 are SGHRS and YFSETQ. The CDR3 is made up of 14 amino acids. V was trimmed by 0 bases and J by 2 bases, leaving 6 bases between them. As DNA, the CDR3 is TGCGCCAGCAGCTTGGCTGCGGCCTACAATGAGCAGTTCTTC. Amino acids: CASSLAAAYNEQFF. Full variable domain (rest looked up from reference TRBV5-1 and TRBJ2-1): KAGVTQTPRYLIKTRGQQVTLSCSPISGHRSVSWYQQTPGQGLQFLFEYFSETQRNKGNFPGRFSGRQFSNSRSEMNVSTLELGDSALYLCASSLAAAYNEQFFGPGTRLTVL.

The chain joins TRBV20-1 to TRBJ1-2, with a possible D match to TRBD1 (6 bases). The CDR3 is made up of 11 amino acids. The V end was cut by 0 bases, the J end by 11 bases, with 10 bases between. Germline loops: CDR1 DFQATT, CDR2 SNEGSKA (reference sequence). Here the CDR3 DNA reads TGCAGTGCTAGAGAGGGGACAACTTACACCTTC. Protein sequence: CSAREGTTYTF.

The V gene is TRBV6-4, the J gene TRBJ2-1; 12 positions agree with TRBD2. Germline assignment: CDR1 MRHNA and CDR2 SNTAGT. The CDR3 runs to 15 residues. The V segment lost 4 bases and the J segment 7 bases; nucleotides outside the gene matches: 5. The CDR3 sequence: CASSASLAGGNEQFF. In DNA form, the CDR3 reads TGTGCCAGCAGTGCGTCTCTAGCGGGAGGGAATGAGCAGTTCTTC.

This sequence joins TRBV28 and TRBJ1-6, with unresolved D. V gave up 3 bases and J gave up 8 bases, with 5 bases separating them. This CDR3 is 12 amino acids long. CDR1 is MDHEN and CDR2 is SYDVKM in the germline V gene. The CDR3 nucleotides are TGTGCCAGCAGTTTGCCCGATTCACCCCTCCACTTT. It translates to CASSLPDSPLHF.

This clonotype was seen many times. J is TRBJ1-1 and V is TRBV15; D not resolved. Germline assignment: CDR1 LNHNV and CDR2 YYDKDF (reference sequence). The CDR3 extends over 13 amino acids. With 0 bases removed from V and 6 bases from J, the gap between germline ends came to 8 bases. The CDR3 here is CATSRDSRAEAFF. The CDR3 bases are TGTGCCACCAGCAGAGATAGTCGCGCTGAAGCTTTCTTT.

Notes on this clonotype: A much more abundant neighbour one base away suggests this may be a read error. This chain links TRBV7-2 with TRBJ2-3; 9 bases match TRBD2. Germline values: CDR1 SGHTA, CDR2 FQGNSA. The length of the CDR3 is 17 residues. Germline trimming cut 5 bases from V and 5 bases from J; bases unmatched to any gene: 14. In DNA form, the CDR3 reads TGTGCCAGCAGCCCCACCTTCAGCGGGGGGAATATAGATACGCAGTATTTT. Translation: CASSPTFSGGNIDTQYF.

This clonotype was seen at least ten times. This chain joins TRBV7-2 and TRBJ1-3; D might be TRBD1 (5 bases). The germline gives CDR1 SGHTA, CDR2 FQGNSA. V gave up 5 bases and J gave up 7 bases, with 15 bases separating them. The CDR3 consists of 14 residues. The CDR3 spells CASSRGDGMNTIYF. The CDR3 DNA reads as TGTGCCAGCAGCAGGGGAGACGGAATGAACACCATATATTTT.

This clonotype was seen more than once but under ten times. The rearrangement links TRBV7-2 to TRBJ2-7; D may match TRBD1 or TRBD2 (7 bases each). The CDR3 has 13 amino acids. Germline assignment: CDR1 SGHTA and CDR2 FQGNSA. With 3 bases removed from V and 3 bases from J, the gap between germline ends came to 9 bases. This CDR3 reads CASSFRGGYEQYF. CDR3 coding DNA: TGTGCCAGCAGCTTCAGGGGGGGCTACGAGCAGTACTTC.

This sequence joins TRBV4-2 and TRBJ2-5, with 7 bases that match TRBD2. Germline V gene data show CDR1 as LGHNA and CDR2 as YNFKEQ. This CDR3 contains 15 residues. The ends lost 4 bases at V and 4 bases at J; junction bases unmatched: 9. The CDR3 sequence is CASSPLLGGGETQYF. The DNA of the CDR3 is TGTGCCAGCAGCCCTTTGTTGGGGGGGGGAGAGACCCAGTACTTC.

A few counts support this clonotype. This chain links TRBV5-1 with TRBJ2-1, with 10 nucleotides matching TRBD2. After removal of 0 bases from V and 6 bases from J, the junction contained 6 bases not matched to a gene. Per the germline V gene, CDR1 is SGHRS and CDR2 is YFSETQ. The CDR3 is 16 amino acids. The CDR3 nucleotides are TGCGCCAGCAGCTTGGGGTCTAGCGGGGGCCCCAATGAGCAGTTCTTC. Translated, it gives CASSLGSSGGPNEQFF. Full variable domain (rest looked up from reference TRBV5-1 and TRBJ2-1): KAGVTQTPRYLIKTRGQQVTLSCSPISGHRSVSWYQQTPGQGLQFLFEYFSETQRNKGNFPGRFSGRQFSNSRSEMNVSTLELGDSALYLCASSLGSSGGPNEQFFGPGTRLTVL.

The chain employs TRBV14 and TRBJ1-2; D gene ambiguous. Germline V gives CDR1 SGHDN, CDR2 FVKESK. CDR3 length equals 13 residues. V was pared by 0 bases and J by 8 bases, with 10 bases between. CDR3 loop: CASSQEPVGGYTF. CDR3 nucleotide sequence: TGTGCCAGCAGCCAAGAACCGGTTGGGGGCTACACCTTC. The whole variable domain, filled in from reference TRBV14 and TRBJ1-2, reads EAGVTQFPSHSVIEKGQTVTLRCDPISGHDNLYWYRRVMGKEIKFLLHFVKESKQDESGMPNNRFLAERTGGTYSTLKVQPAELEDSGVYFCASSQEPVGGYTFGSGTRLTVV.

This clonotype has only a few counts. The chain is built from TRBV2 and TRBJ2-7; D might be TRBD2 (5 bases). Germline V gene data show CDR1 as SNHLY and CDR2 as FYNNEI. V dropped 4 bases and J dropped 2 bases, with 15 bases sitting between them. The CDR3 length is 15 residues. The CDR3 DNA is TGTGCCAGCAGTGCTAGGTTTGGAGGAACCTACGAGCAGTACTTC. Translating gives CASSARFGGTYEQYF. Drawing the rest from reference TRBV2 and TRBJ2-7, the complete variable domain is EPEVTQTPSHQVTQMGQEVILRCVPISNHLYFYWYRQILGQKVEFLVSFYNNEISEKSEIFDDQFSVERPDGSNFTLKIRSTKLEDSAMYFCASSARFGGTYEQYFGPGTRLTVT.